This T cell receptor (beta chain) is drawn from a study of shared clonotypes between healthy human individuals (dated by TCRdb to about 2020). About the study as a whole: A few men and a couple of women, aged 18 to 49 years, made up the cohort. Leukapheresis yielded between about 0.85 and 10 billion PBMCs per donor. Per donor, three plates each were used for CD4 naive and CD4 memory, two for CD8 naive, and one for CD8 memory. Different laboratories and diverse techniques were used to prepare libraries and sequence TCR repertoires, to increase sequencing depth and limit assay-specific biases. Blood TCR repertoires of about 5 healthy adults were deeply sequenced to estimate repertoire size and the extent of clonotype sharing between individuals.

V gives up 2 bases and J gives up 0 bases, and the segment between their germline ends measures 5 bases. The germline V gene encodes CDR1 SGHAT and CDR2 FQNNGV. Including the terminal cysteine and phenylalanine, the CDR3 comprises 13 residues. The read is trimmed to its CDR3 DNA, 39 bases read in frame from base 1. Here is what the overall study found, with its caveats: When a handful of donors were compared, the shared fraction of clonotypes was about 5% for naive CD4, 3.5% to 4% for naive CD8, 2% to 2.5% for memory CD4, and 0.35% to 0.5% for memory CD8. Pairwise subsampling led to the expectation that sequencing depth would affect the degree of clonotype sharing among donors. Naive subsets generally had larger estimated clonotype richness than memory subsets. Sampling was limited to blood, and TCR repertoires in tissue likely differ from TCR repertoires in blood. Even with the large sequencing depth, rarefaction of the sorted-subset datasets indicated that sequencing was incomplete. The small number of donors limited the genetic and exposure-history diversity represented. Compared with non-shared clonotypes, the clonotypes found in all four sorted-subset donors had higher generation probabilities.

Using the deep immunoSEQ assay, multiplex PCR amplified TCR CDR3 regions from genomic DNA. Extracted genomic DNA from each cell subset was spread evenly across all wells of several immunoSEQ 96-well plates, with each plate serving as a replicate. For sorted subsets, around 200 ng genomic DNA, equal to tens of thousands of T cell genomes, was loaded into each replicate PCR. The purified libraries were quantified using a Qubit 3.0 fluorometer, sized with a Bioanalyzer 2100, and then quantified again using the KAPA Library Quantification kit. Every immunoSEQ 96-well plate was sequenced on a dedicated single-read 150-cycle Illumina NextSeq 550 flow cell. On the authors' methods: Because the immunoSEQ output held only junctional sequences and lacked quality scores, the filtering could not match the filtering applied to full-length reads. Sequences were annotated with PyIR, a Python wrapper for IgBLAST v1.9, and V/J genes and CDR3 were assigned using IMGT germline references. Reads were filtered out if the reads had weak V/J assignments (E-value above 1e-6), no CDR3, stop codons, out-of-frame junctions, or ambiguous translated residues. V3J clonotypes were defined as sequences sharing the same inferred V gene, J gene, and CDR3 amino acid sequence. To compute the percentage overlap between repertoires, the number of shared unique clonotypes was divided by the size of the smaller repertoire. Three approaches were used to assess repertoire richness: RTK rarefaction, the Chao1 estimator, and Recon v2.1 estimates of unobserved clonotypes. For all TCRbeta clonotypes obtained by the gDNA method from a few donors, generation probabilities were computed with OLGA. The source is immuneACCESS, and TCRdb retained only in-frame sequences with V and J called. Part of the clones is not carried over; for the studies checked, unresolved V genes explain less than half of this, and the remainder is unexplained. V and J calls and clone size are as listed in that table; D and trimming were resolved from the DNA. Present in this sample are about 1,500,000 clones, roughly 97% of which were seen just once. Of the sample, 1% to 1.5% is held by the ten largest clones.

With respect to this clone: The target of this receptor is not known. No base qualities exist here, and no much larger clone lies one base off it.

The donors were healthy, HIV-negative adults who had no recently reported acute infections or vaccinations. Every donor was a Caucasian adult residing in Nashville, Tennessee, USA. Magnetic negative selection was used to enrich CD4+ T cells, after which naive cells were positively selected on CD45RA and the negative fraction became the memory subset. Blood was collected by leukapheresis, and PBMCs were isolated by Ficoll-Histopaque density gradient centrifugation and then cryopreserved in liquid nitrogen vapor phase. Analytical flow cytometry was used to check the purity and quantity of every magnetically sorted T cell population. From each sorted fraction, genomic DNA was isolated and quantified by UV absorbance on a Nanodrop 2000c.

This clonotype originated in a man younger than 45 in good health. The sequenced material came from naive CD4+ T cells sorted from blood. The cell subset or site label, as the study defines it: CD45RA+ positively selected. The V and J segments used are TRBV11-2 and TRBJ2-7; a confident D gene designation cannot be given. The DNA sequence follows: TGTGCCAGCAGCTTAAAAGTCTCCTACGAGCAGTACTTC. It encodes CASSLKVSYEQYF.